This passage covers 3 T cell receptor beta chains from one sample sequenced in a study of cytomegalovirus exposure and HLA in healthy donors (dated 2017 in TCRdb). The library was built by means of the immunoSEQ multiplex PCR assay. For the multiplex PCR, a mixture combining 60 forward primers for TCR Vbeta segments and 13 reverse primers for TCR Jbeta segments was used. In TCRdb, the immuneACCESS table is reduced to in-frame sequences with V and J assigned. These tables do not hold every clone; where another copy was compared, an unresolved V gene accounts for under half, and the others remain unexplained. Across this sample there are about 180,000 clones, with roughly 80% seen only once. Jointly, the top ten make up under 7.5% of the sample. Sequencing was carried out using PBMCs. The receptors were gathered from a middle-aged man in good health and CMV-seronegative.

The CDR3 here is CASSPASGARPTQYF. CDR3 in DNA: TGTGCCAGCAGCCCCGCCTCAGGGGCCCGGCCGACCCAGTACTTC. J is TRBJ2-5 and V is TRBV9; possible D gene TRBD1, 6 bases. Germline V CDR1 and CDR2: SGDLS, YYNGEE. CDR3 size: 15 residues. The V gene lost 4 bases and the J gene lost 7 bases, with 20 bases spanning the gap.

The chain employs TRBV13 and TRBJ2-2; 7 bases line up with TRBD2. CDR1 is PRHDT and CDR2 is FYEKMQ in the germline V gene (reference sequence). The CDR3 is 15 amino acids. Trimming at V came to 0 bases and at J to 7 bases, leaving 5 bases not matched to a gene. CDR3 region: CASSLGLADHGELFF. CDR3 coding DNA: TGTGCCAGCAGCTTAGGGCTAGCGGACCACGGGGAGCTGTTTTTT.

This chain joins TRBV5-1 and TRBJ2-1, with 9 bases matching TRBD1. The CDR3 runs to 14 residues. Germline V gene data show CDR1 as SGHRS and CDR2 as YFSETQ. The J segment lost 8 bases and the V segment lost 4 bases, leaving 7 bases of the junction unmatched. The CDR3 loop is CASSPDRGDDEQFF. For the CDR3, the DNA is TGCGCCAGCAGCCCGGACAGGGGAGATGATGAGCAGTTCTTC.